These 17 T cell receptor beta chains came from one sample sequenced in a study of human CD8 memory T cell subsets. Scientists made TCR beta libraries using UMI-labeled 5' RACE. Reprocessing the 5' RACE reads, TCRdb reports a single entry for every CDR3 protein and omits DNA. The sample table includes 4,500 to 5,500 distinct CDR3 sequences. Sequenced input: CD8+ T cells from PBMCs. The source of these receptors is a human donor in good health.

The V gene is TRBV30, the J gene TRBJ2-7; no DNA is available, so the TRBD1 call from TCRdb remains unchecked. CDR1 is GTSNPN, CDR2 SVGIG, per germline (reference sequence). CDR3 size: 15 residues. CDR3 sequence reads: CASDRIDSPTYEQYF.

In terms of frequency, this clonotype is medium-sized (0.01 to 0.1%). The rearrangement joins TRBV20-1 to TRBJ1-3. This CDR3 region has 17 residues. Germline CDR1 reads DFQATT; CDR2 reads SNEGSKA (reference sequence). The CDR3 loop is CSARDQRTGTSGNTIYF.

This clonotype is classed as large (0.1 to 1%) by frequency. The chain links TRBV5-1 to TRBJ2-1. The CDR3 spans 14 residues. Germline CDR1 reads SGHRS; CDR2 reads YFSETQ. The CDR3 spells CASSFPGNYNEQFF.

V and J are TRBV28 and TRBJ2-7; TCRdb names TRBD1, which stays unverified in the absence of DNA. CDR1 MDHEN and CDR2 SYDVKM come from the germline V gene. This CDR3 is built from 13 residues. This chain's CDR3 is CASRRGGIYEQYF. Full variable domain (missing parts from reference TRBV28 and TRBJ2-7): DVKVTQSSRYLVKRTGEKVFLECVQDMDHENMFWYRQDPGLGLRLIYFSYDVKMKEKGDIPEGYSVSREKKERFSLILESASTNQTSMYLCASRRGGIYEQYFGPGTRLTVT.

This chain connects TRBV5-6 to TRBJ2-3. Germline lookup yields CDR1 SGHDT and CDR2 YYEEEE. The length of the CDR3 is 15 residues. CDR3 loop: CASSLGGDPTDTQYF.

The chain recombines TRBV11-2 with TRBJ2-5; without DNA, the TCRdb call of TRBD1 cannot be checked. The CDR3 loop spans 13 amino acids. Germline CDR1 reads SGHAT; CDR2 reads FQNNGV. CDR3 sequence reads: CASSPWTGETQYF.

The chain employs TRBV20-1 and TRBJ1-1. The CDR3 is 12 residues long. Germline CDR1 reads DFQATT; CDR2 reads SNEGSKA (reference sequence). The CDR3: CSAREGSTEAFF.

The chain combines TRBV20-1 with TRBJ2-7; without DNA, the TCRdb call of TRBD1 cannot be checked. CDR1 is DFQATT and CDR2 is SNEGSKA in the germline V gene (reference sequence). The CDR3 covers 13 residues. CDR3 residues: CSAYGAATYEQYF.

The chain couples TRBV5-1 to TRBJ2-1. The CDR3 covers 16 residues. In germline, CDR1 is SGHRS, CDR2 YFSETQ. The CDR3 spells CASSPTPGGSYNEQFF. The full variable domain, with the rest looked up from reference TRBV5-1 and TRBJ2-1, is KAGVTQTPRYLIKTRGQQVTLSCSPISGHRSVSWYQQTPGQGLQFLFEYFSETQRNKGNFPGRFSGRQFSNSRSEMNVSTLELGDSALYLCASSPTPGGSYNEQFFGPGTRLTVL.

CDR3 in amino acids: CASSQDDLAETTDTQYF. The chain joins TRBV3-1 to TRBJ2-3; there is no DNA to check the TCRdb D call of TRBD2. Germline CDR1 LGHDT, CDR2 YNNKEL (reference sequence). The CDR3 runs to 17 residues.

This chain joins TRBV4-3 and TRBJ1-2; the TCRdb call, TRBD1, lacks DNA for checking. Germline lookup yields CDR1 LGHNA and CDR2 YSLEER. This CDR3 is 16 amino acids long. The CDR3 region is CASSQESLNRAYGYTF.

This chain uses TRBV27 with TRBJ1-4. From germline, CDR1 is MNHEY and CDR2 SMNVEV (reference sequence). The CDR3 spans 13 residues. This CDR3 reads CASSFEGDEKLFF.

CDR3 amino acids: CASQPRQGGLNYGYTF. This chain links TRBV27 with TRBJ1-2; with no DNA, the TCRdb D assignment of TRBD1 cannot be verified. The CDR3 consists of 16 residues. CDR1 is MNHEY and CDR2 is SMNVEV in the germline V gene (reference sequence).

V gene TRBV5-6 combines with J gene TRBJ2-7; the TCRdb call, TRBD2, lacks DNA for checking. Germline lookup yields CDR1 SGHDT and CDR2 YYEEEE. This CDR3 spans 14 amino acids. CDR3 protein: CASSTGLAGGEQYF.

The chain combines TRBV11-2 with TRBJ2-5; with no DNA, the TCRdb D assignment of TRBD2 cannot be verified. Germline CDR1 reads SGHAT; CDR2 reads FQNNGV. This CDR3 spans 12 amino acids. The CDR3 region is CASSALQETQYF.

According to its frequency, this clonotype is medium-sized. The chain joins TRBV7-9 to TRBJ1-1; there is no DNA to check the TCRdb D call of TRBD1. The germline V gene encodes CDR1 SEHNR and CDR2 FQNEAQ (reference sequence). This CDR3 is 17 amino acids long. This chain's CDR3 is CASTPGVVTRLNTEAFF.

The chain has TRBV4-1 and TRBJ1-1; TCRdb's D call, TRBD1, is unchecked because there is no DNA. This CDR3 comprises 15 residues. Germline assignment: CDR1 MGHRA and CDR2 YSYEKL. This chain's CDR3 is CASSQAPGESTEAFF.